Shown below are 8 T cell receptor beta chains from a single sample sequenced in a study of PD-1 blockade in classical Hodgkin lymphoma. Every patient was affected by relapse after autologous stem cell transplantation, while exposure to brentuximab vedotin was not uniform. TCRdb's copy holds only in-frame clones and misses some; the assay was immunoSEQ multiplex PCR. The sample contains about 97,000 clones, approximately 80% of which appear only once. Sequences were derived from peripheral blood mononuclear cells (PBMCs), sampled at baseline. These receptors all come from a human donor with classical Hodgkin lymphoma.

The chain couples TRBV7-8 to TRBJ1-2; D gene uncertain. Germline CDR1 SGHVS, CDR2 FQNEAQ. V shed 5 bases and J shed 7 bases, with 17 bases lying between them. The CDR3 runs to 14 residues. CDR3 sequence: CASSQRREGGGYTF. CDR3 nucleotide sequence: TGTGCCAGCAGCCAAAGGAGGGAAGGAGGTGGCTACACCTTC.

The genes are TRBV5-6 and TRBJ2-7, with D possibly being TRBD1 or TRBD2 (5 bases each). The CDR3 covers 14 residues. Germline lookup yields CDR1 SGHDT and CDR2 YYEEEE. V was clipped by 2 bases and J by 2 bases, with 11 bases between them. CDR3 sequence reads: CASSLGRGPYEQYF. The CDR3, as DNA: TGTGCCAGCAGCTTAGGAAGGGGACCCTACGAGCAGTACTTC.

This clone was recorded a few times. The chain couples TRBV10-3 to TRBJ1-4, with a tentative D call TRBD1 (5 bases). CDR1 is ENHRY and CDR2 is SYGVKD in the germline V gene. The germline V and J ends were trimmed by 11 bases and 3 bases, with 13 bases remaining between them. CDR3 size: 13 residues. CDR3 nucleotides: TGTGCCGCCCATGGGGGGTCTAATGAAAAACTGTTTTTT. Translation: CAAHGGSNEKLFF.

About this clone: This may be a read error, as it is one base from a much larger clone. The J gene is TRBJ1-1, the V gene TRBV6-6, with D unresolved. Germline CDR1 MNHNY, CDR2 SVGAGI (reference sequence). CDR3 size: 13 residues. Between the trimmed V and J ends, which lost 6 bases and 1 base, there was a span of 9 bases. The DNA for the CDR3 is TGTGCCAGCAGCATAACCGGGAACACTGAAGCTTTCTTT. Its protein is CASSITGNTEAFF.

J is TRBJ2-6 and V is TRBV29-1, with D unresolved. The length of the CDR3 is 12 residues. Trimming removed 8 bases from V and 1 base from J, with 6 bases in between. The germline V gene has CDR1 SQVTM and CDR2 ANQGSEA. The CDR3 sequence is CSPWSGANVLTF. For the CDR3, the DNA is TGCAGCCCGTGGTCTGGGGCCAACGTCCTGACTTTC.

The chain employs TRBV11-2 and TRBJ2-1; 13 nucleotides align to TRBD2. V was pared by 3 bases and J by 5 bases, with 1 base of the junction left unmatched. Germline V lookup: CDR1 SGHAT, CDR2 FQNNGV. There are 15 residues in the CDR3. The CDR3 sequence: CASSFTSGRDNEQFF. In DNA form, the CDR3 reads TGTGCCAGCAGCTTTACTAGCGGGAGGGACAATGAGCAGTTCTTC. The full variable domain, completed using reference TRBV11-2 and TRBJ2-1, is EAGVAQSPRYKIIEKRQSVAFWCNPISGHATLYWYQQILGQGPKLLIQFQNNGVVDDSQLPKDRFSAERLKGVDSTLKIQPAKLEDSAVYLCASSFTSGRDNEQFFGPGTRLTVL.

The chain carries TRBV11-2 and TRBJ2-1, with 11 bases identical to TRBD2. V lost 6 bases to trimming and J lost 4 bases; unmatched junction nucleotides: 5. The CDR3 is 15 amino acids. The germline V gene has CDR1 SGHAT and CDR2 FQNNGV. CDR3 nucleotide sequence: TGTGCCAGCAGGCAACTAGCGGGAGCGTACAATGAGCAGTTCTTC. Amino acid sequence: CASRQLAGAYNEQFF.

This chain uses TRBV19 with TRBJ2-2, with 14 bases lining up with TRBD2. The CDR3 has 18 amino acids. The germline V gene encodes CDR1 LNHDA and CDR2 SQIVND (reference sequence). The V gene end was trimmed by 5 bases and the J gene end by 1 base; junction bases not matched to a gene: 6. The CDR3 region is CASSELGLAGVNTGELFF. In nucleotides, the CDR3 is TGTGCCAGTAGTGAATTGGGACTAGCGGGAGTGAACACCGGGGAGCTGTTTTTT.